The 18 T cell receptor beta chains below come from one sample, sequenced in a study of T-cell memory formation after mild COVID-19. MiXCR, run by TCRdb on the 5' RACE reads, gives a single entry per CDR3 protein. The table shows nearly 250,000 distinct CDR3 sequences, with approximately 15% occurring only once. The sample consisted of PBMCs or a T cell subset sorted from them (not recorded which). The receptors here all came from an adult woman who had mild COVID-19 (a few samples of this study predate the infection). Cell type and time point are not known.

Here the CDR3 reads CASSQRLAGGYNEQFF. As DNA, the CDR3 is TGCGCCAGCAGCCAACGACTAGCGGGGGGTTACAATGAGCAGTTCTTC. The rearrangement links TRBV5-1 to TRBJ2-1, with 13 positions matching TRBD2. This CDR3 contains 16 residues. Unmatched junction bases numbered 5, after V lost 4 bases and J lost 4 bases. CDR1 and CDR2 from the germline V gene are SGHRS and YFSETQ.

This clonotype turned up a few times. The J gene is TRBJ2-7, the V gene TRBV11-2; 7 bases are shared with TRBD1. Germline V gives CDR1 SGHAT, CDR2 FQNNGV. There are 15 residues in the CDR3. The junction had 13 bases not matched to a gene; V was cut back by 5 bases and J by 6 bases. Written as DNA, the CDR3 is TGTGCCAGCAGCACCGTCCGGGGACAGTCTCCCGAGCAGTACTTC. It encodes CASSTVRGQSPEQYF.

The J gene is TRBJ2-2, the V gene TRBV7-3, with a tentative D call TRBD1 (6 bases). This CDR3 has 14 residues. Trimming stripped 5 bases from V and 6 bases from J, with 13 bases between. CDR1 is SGHTA and CDR2 is FQGTGA in the germline V gene. As DNA, the CDR3 is TGTGCCAGCAGCCATTACAGGGCGGCCGGGGAGCTGTTTTTT. It specifies CASSHYRAAGELFF.

V usage is TRBV30 and J usage is TRBJ2-7, with 8 nucleotides matching TRBD2. The CDR3 length is 16 residues. The V segment lost 0 bases and the J segment 1 base; nucleotides outside the gene matches: 8. Germline V lookup: CDR1 GTSNPN, CDR2 SVGIG (reference sequence). In DNA form, the CDR3 reads TGTGCCTGGAGTGTAGAATTTTCTAGCGGGTCCTACGAGCAGTACTTC. It is translated as CAWSVEFSSGSYEQYF.

This chain links TRBV20-1 with TRBJ2-3, with D perhaps TRBD2 (6 bases). Germline CDR1 reads DFQATT; CDR2 reads SNEGSKA (reference sequence). V was trimmed by 3 bases and J by 5 bases, leaving 18 bases between them. The CDR3 totals 15 residues. The CDR3 loop is CSAREGRKLGDTQYF. For the CDR3, the DNA is TGCAGTGCTAGGGAGGGGCGTAAGTTAGGAGATACGCAGTATTTT.

This clonotype was found a few times. The chain has TRBV20-1 and TRBJ2-3, with 8 bases fitting TRBD2. The germline V gene has CDR1 DFQATT and CDR2 SNEGSKA (reference sequence). J gave up 1 base and V 7 bases, and 4 bases lay outside the gene matches. The length of the CDR3 is 13 residues. The CDR3 DNA follows: TGCAGTGTCATAGCGGGACGCACAGATACGCAGTATTTT. Translated: CSVIAGRTDTQYF.

For this clonotype: A read error may be the cause here, since a much bigger clone is one base away. The chain recombines TRBV29-1 with TRBJ2-7; the D is unclear. The germline CDR1 and CDR2 sequences are SQVTM and ANQGSEA. The CDR3 extends over 15 amino acids. With 5 bases removed from V and 0 bases from J, the gap between germline ends came to 17 bases. DNA of the CDR3: TGCAGCGTTTCCCAGCCTCAGGTAAGCTCCTACGAGCAGTACTTC. Translation gives CSVSQPQVSSYEQYF.

The chain has TRBV5-4 and TRBJ2-5; 7 bases match TRBD1. CDR3 size: 14 residues. V was pared by 4 bases and J by 2 bases, with 5 bases of the junction left unmatched. CDR1 is SGHNT, CDR2 YYREEE, per germline (reference sequence). CDR3 residues: CASSQPGQQETQYF. The CDR3 DNA reads TGTGCCAGCAGCCAACCGGGACAGCAAGAGACCCAGTACTTC.

The V gene is TRBV27, the J gene TRBJ2-5; D is perhaps TRBD2 (6 bases). The germline V and J ends were trimmed by 0 bases and 3 bases, with 20 bases remaining between them. The length of the CDR3 is 18 residues. Germline V gene data show CDR1 as MNHEY and CDR2 as SMNVEV (reference sequence). The CDR3, as DNA: TGTGCCAGCAGTTTATCGGCGGGGCGCAGTCCGGGAGAAGAGACCCAGTACTTC. Its translation is CASSLSAGRSPGEETQYF.

The chain joins TRBV15 to TRBJ1-2, with D hard to call. V was trimmed by 5 bases and J by 7 bases, leaving 14 bases between them. Germline V gene data show CDR1 as LNHNV and CDR2 as YYDKDF (reference sequence). The CDR3 totals 13 residues. The DNA of the CDR3 is TGTGCCACCAGCGTCGGAGGTAGGGCTGGCTACACCTTC. Its protein product is CATSVGGRAGYTF.

The chain joins TRBV5-1 to TRBJ1-6; the D is unclear. V lost 10 bases and J 10 bases, leaving 15 bases between the germline ends. The germline gives CDR1 SGHRS, CDR2 YFSETQ. The length of the CDR3 is 12 residues. The CDR3 coding sequence is TGCGCCTGGCTTCTCAGGAACTCACCCCTCCACTTT. Residues: CAWLLRNSPLHF.

This clonotype was counted between two and nine times. The chain combines TRBV7-3 with TRBJ2-1; 8 bases map to TRBD2. Germline V gives CDR1 SGHTA, CDR2 FQGTGA. The V segment lost 5 bases and the J segment 4 bases; nucleotides outside the gene matches: 7. This CDR3 comprises 15 residues. The CDR3, as DNA: TGTGCCAGCAGCCCCCAAGCGGGGGCATACAATGAGCAGTTCTTC. It encodes CASSPQAGAYNEQFF.

This clonotype was seen a few times. This chain connects TRBV27 to TRBJ1-5; D not certain. Trimming took 6 bases from V and 0 from J, leaving 9 bases between them. The CDR3 sequence is 14 residues long. The germline gives CDR1 MNHEY, CDR2 SMNVEV (reference sequence). CDR3 amino acids: CASRALYSNQPQHF. The CDR3 DNA sequence: TGTGCCAGCAGGGCTCTATATAGCAATCAGCCCCAGCATTTT.

This clonotype came up a few times. As DNA, the CDR3 is TGTGCCAGCAGTTACAGCAGATTGGACACTGAAGCTTTCTTT. Encoded protein: CASSYSRLDTEAFF. The chain employs TRBV6-6 and TRBJ1-1; D is unresolved. There are 14 residues in the CDR3. Germline CDR1 reads MNHNY; CDR2 reads SVGAGI (reference sequence). With 2 bases removed from V and 3 bases from J, the gap between germline ends came to 10 bases.

This clonotype has a handful of counts. This chain's CDR3 is CASTYDPGDSLMCTQYF. The CDR3 DNA sequence: TGTGCCAGCACCTACGACCCGGGGGACTCTTTAATGTGTACGCAGTATTTT. The V gene is TRBV6-6, the J gene TRBJ2-3; D might be TRBD2 (6 bases). The CDR3 is 17 amino acids. CDR1 is MNHNY, CDR2 SVGAGI, per germline (reference sequence). Deletions cut 7 bases from V and 8 bases from J, with 28 bases between.

The V gene is TRBV6-6, the J gene TRBJ1-2, with a possible D match to TRBD1 (6 bases). Germline lookup yields CDR1 MNHNY and CDR2 SVGAGI (reference sequence). V was cut by 5 bases and J by 4 bases, with 20 bases left in between. The CDR3 is 16 residues long. In nucleotides, the CDR3 is TGTGCCAGCAGTCTCTCTGGGGGGGCTAGTATCTATGGCTACACCTTC. Translating it yields CASSLSGGASIYGYTF.

This clonotype was seen more than once but under ten times. The chain has TRBV5-6 and TRBJ2-1; possibly TRBD1 for D (6 bases). The CDR3 length is 17 residues. Trimming took 4 bases from V and 2 from J, leaving 19 bases between them. Per the germline V gene, CDR1 is SGHDT and CDR2 is YYEEEE. CDR3 nucleotide sequence: TGTGCCAGCAGCAGCCTCTATGGGGGCAAAGCCTACAATGAGCAGTTCTTC. It yields the protein CASSSLYGGKAYNEQFF.

In this sample, this clonotype turned up a few times. V gene TRBV2 combines with J gene TRBJ1-1, with D possibly matching TRBD1 (5 bases). CDR3 length: 15 residues. The V end was cut by 6 bases, the J end by 5 bases, with 19 bases between. The germline CDR1 and CDR2 sequences are SNHLY and FYNNEI. This CDR3 is CASSPPGAEGTEAFF. In nucleotides, the CDR3 is TGTGCCAGCAGCCCCCCCGGGGCCGAGGGAACTGAAGCTTTCTTT. Complete variable domain (other parts from reference TRBV2 and TRBJ1-1): EPEVTQTPSHQVTQMGQEVILRCVPISNHLYFYWYRQILGQKVEFLVSFYNNEISEKSEIFDDQFSVERPDGSNFTLKIRSTKLEDSAMYFCASSPPGAEGTEAFFGQGTRLTVV.